This TCR beta chain was retrieved from a study of cytomegalovirus exposure and HLA in healthy donors. CDR1 and CDR2 from the germline V gene are LNHDA and SQIVND (reference sequence). The V and J ends lost 10 bases and 3 bases, in that order; junction bases with no gene match: 8. The CDR3 sequence is 14 residues long. Both 60 Vbeta primers and 13 Jbeta primers went into the PCR. Produced via immunoSEQ multiplex PCR; TCRdb's table is partial and in-frame only. The sample carries 200,000 or so clones, around 70% recorded once. Sequencing input: PBMCs. V usage is TRBV19 and J usage is TRBJ2-3; 9 bases map to TRBD1. This TCR was recovered from a man aged 35 to 55 in good health and CMV-seropositive. This CDR3 reads CATQTGGETDTQYF. For the CDR3, the DNA is TGTGCCACCCAGACAGGGGGGGAGACAGATACGCAGTATTTT.